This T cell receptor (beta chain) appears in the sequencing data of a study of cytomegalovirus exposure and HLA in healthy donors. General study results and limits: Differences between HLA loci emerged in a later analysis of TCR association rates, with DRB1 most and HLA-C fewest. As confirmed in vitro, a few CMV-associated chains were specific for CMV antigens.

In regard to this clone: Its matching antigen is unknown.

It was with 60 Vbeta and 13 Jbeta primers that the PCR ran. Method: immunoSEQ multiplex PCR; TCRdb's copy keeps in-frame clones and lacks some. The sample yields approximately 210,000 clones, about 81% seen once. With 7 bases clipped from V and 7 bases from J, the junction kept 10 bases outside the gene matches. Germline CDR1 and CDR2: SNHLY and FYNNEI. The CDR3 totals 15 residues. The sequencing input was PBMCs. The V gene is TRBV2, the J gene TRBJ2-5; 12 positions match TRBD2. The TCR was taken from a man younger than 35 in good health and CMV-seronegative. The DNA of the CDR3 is TGTGCCAGCAAAGCGGCTAGCGGGAGGGCCGGGACCCAGTACTTC. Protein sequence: CASKAASGRAGTQYF.